This TCR beta chain was observed in a study of shared clonotypes between healthy human individuals. About the study: Three plates each covered CD4 naive and memory; CD8 naive two, CD8 memory one.

With regard to this clone: The antigen remains undetermined.

The V and J ends lost 2 bases and 2 bases, in that order; junction bases with no gene match: 4. The CDR3 extends over 14 amino acids. CD4+ cells underwent separation, giving CD45RA+ naive and CD45RA-negative memory subsets. Study outcomes and limitations: Rarefaction revealed incomplete sorted-subset sequencing despite large depth.

Sorted-subset replicate PCR reactions contained approximately 190 ng DNA, corresponding to tens of thousands of T cell genomes. Clones were sequenced by immunoSEQ multiplex PCR, and TCRdb holds only the in-frame ones, with some missing. The table has 2 million to 3 million clones, approximately 94% seen once. Sequencing was performed on naive CD4+ T cells from PBMCs. Sample subset: CD45RA+ positively selected. The source of this sequence is a man aged 18 to 29 in good health. Some clones in this sample may be carry-over from other donors' samples. J is TRBJ2-7 and V is TRBV5-3, with 7 bases matching TRBD1. TRBV5-3 is flagged as an ORF with uncertain function. CDR3 sequence reads: CARSFGDSPYEQYF. The DNA for the CDR3 is TGTGCCAGAAGCTTCGGGGACAGCCCCTACGAGCAGTACTTC.